This T cell receptor beta chain was found in a study of CD8 T cells in ankylosing spondylitis. The ends lost 5 bases at V and 0 bases at J; junction bases unmatched: 3. CDR3 size: 15 residues. CDR1 is SGHRS and CDR2 is YFSETQ in the germline V gene. This clonotype has only a few counts. Its specificity is not known. 5'-RACE, quantitative and with molecular barcodes, yielded the TCR beta libraries. TCRdb re-analysed the 5' RACE reads in MiXCR, keeping a single row per CDR3 protein. In the table there are about 320,000 distinct CDR3 sequences, roughly 11% of which are singletons. Whole-study findings and limits: A number of the motif variants had already been described in reactive arthritis synovial fluid and blood. Disease-linked clones reportedly concentrated significantly in matched ankylosing spondylitis synovial fluid.

The J gene is TRBJ1-3, the V gene TRBV5-1; 9 bases align to TRBD1. The receptor's source is a female donor with ankylosing spondylitis or in good health (not recorded which). Source material: blood, either unsorted or a sorted T cell fraction (not recorded which). The CDR3 sequence is CASRQGASSGNTIYF. The DNA for the CDR3 is TGCGCCAGCAGACAGGGGGCTTCCTCTGGAAACACCATATATTTT.